A single sample gave rise to the 9 T cell receptor beta chains below, sequenced in a study of T cells in Graves' hyperthyroidism and ophthalmopathy. Amplified TCR beta CDR3 regions came from RNA transcripts. Carried out on the TCR CDR3, a first-round RT-PCR used the HTBI primer set. MiXCR, applied by TCRdb to the multiplex PCR reads, yields one record per CDR3 protein. This sample carries under 450,000 distinct CDR3 sequences, less than 15% of them seen once, and the ten largest clones take around 20%. The sequenced sample consisted of blood. The source of these receptors is a man aged 30-40 years with Graves' hyperthyroidism that later progressed to Graves' ophthalmopathy.

This clonotype was observed a handful of times. The chain recombines TRBV4-2 with TRBJ2-1; possibly TRBD1 or TRBD2 for D (5 bases each). Germline-derived CDR1 and CDR2 are LGHNA and YNFKEQ. The CDR3 has 20 residues. V was pared by 0 bases and J by 0 bases, with 21 bases between. The CDR3, as DNA: TGTGCCAGCAGCCAAGATAGGGCCCTCCCCGGGGCAAGCTCCTACAATGAGCAGTTCTTC. Its protein is CASSQDRALPGASSYNEQFF.

This clonotype showed up many times. V and J are TRBV3-1 and TRBJ1-1, with D unclear. V was shortened by 3 bases and J by 2 bases, with 7 bases between the two germline ends. Germline assignment: CDR1 LGHDT and CDR2 YNNKEL (reference sequence). There are 13 residues in the CDR3. In DNA form, the CDR3 reads TGTGCCAGCAGCCACTCAGTAAACACTGAAGCTTTCTTT. Its translation is CASSHSVNTEAFF.

This clonotype came up many times. CDR3 bases: TGCGCCAGCAGCCAAGATTGGACGGCTTTCTTT. Translation: CASSQDWTAFF. The chain is built from TRBV4-1 and TRBJ1-1; D gene ambiguous. CDR3 length equals 11 residues. In germline, CDR1 is MGHRA, CDR2 YSYEKL. Trimming took 0 bases from V and 11 from J, leaving 7 bases between them.

This clonotype occurred many times. V is TRBV6-5 and J is TRBJ1-1; TRBD1 matches at 10 bases. Trimming at V came to 2 bases and at J to 5 bases, leaving 2 bases not matched to a gene. The length of the CDR3 is 14 residues. Germline assignment: CDR1 MNHEY and CDR2 SVGAGI. The CDR3 nucleotides read TGTGCCAGCAGTTACGACAGGGGGCTTACTGAAGCTTTCTTT. It yields the protein CASSYDRGLTEAFF.

This clonotype was counted only a few times. V and J are TRBV4-1 and TRBJ2-5, with D maybe TRBD2 (6 bases). V shed 4 bases and J shed 5 bases, with 14 bases lying between them. Germline V gives CDR1 MGHRA, CDR2 YSYEKL. This CDR3 is 14 amino acids long. Here the CDR3 DNA reads TGCGCCAGCAGCCGCCCGGCTAGCGCGGAGACCCAGTACTTC. It is translated as CASSRPASAETQYF.

This clonotype was detected many times. The genes are TRBV10-1 and TRBJ2-3, with D uncertain. This CDR3 is 14 amino acids long. The germline V gene has CDR1 WNHNN and CDR2 SYGVQD (reference sequence). Trimming took 4 bases from V and 2 from J, leaving 10 bases between them. The CDR3 reads CASSGAAITDTQYF. The DNA for the CDR3 is TGCGCCAGCAGTGGAGCAGCTATCACAGATACGCAGTATTTT.

The table lists this clonotype with many counts. This chain joins TRBV11-2 and TRBJ2-3; weak D call: TRBD2 (5 bases). The germline V gene encodes CDR1 SGHAT and CDR2 FQNNGV. V lost 2 bases and J lost 2, with 14 bases in between. The CDR3 sequence is 16 residues long. The CDR3 loop is CASSLSGVINTDTQYF. The CDR3 region has the DNA TGTGCCAGCAGCTTATCCGGGGTTATCAACACAGATACGCAGTATTTT.

The sample holds many counts of this clonotype. The chain joins TRBV20-1 to TRBJ1-5; D not certain. In germline, CDR1 is DFQATT, CDR2 SNEGSKA (reference sequence). The CDR3 runs to 16 residues. Trimming took off 3 bases at V and 2 bases at J, with 17 bases between the two ends. This CDR3 is CSASRGDALGNQPQHF. CDR3 in DNA: TGCAGTGCTAGCCGCGGGGATGCGTTGGGCAATCAGCCCCAGCATTTT.

This chain joins TRBV7-9 and TRBJ2-1; D is unresolved. CDR3 size: 14 residues. The V gene's germline CDR1 is SEHNR and CDR2 FQNEAQ (reference sequence). V was shortened by 5 bases and J by 3 bases, with 11 bases between the two germline ends. The CDR3 sequence is CASSTTDHYNEQFF. CDR3 coding DNA: TGTGCCAGCAGCACCACCGACCACTACAATGAGCAGTTCTTC.